The next 14 T cell receptor beta chains were all read from a single sample in a study of shared clonotypes between healthy human individuals. Here immunoSEQ multiplex PCR was the method, and the copy in TCRdb shows in-frame clones only, minus some. Here the sample spans a few million clones, approximately 90% being singletons. The sample comprised naive CD4+ T cells sorted from blood. The sample's subset: CD45RA+ positively selected. The receptors were gathered from a man aged 18 to 29 in good health.

The chain uses TRBV20-1 and TRBJ1-1, with D uncertain. Trimming left V 6 bases short and J 3 bases short, with 8 bases between. CDR1 is DFQATT, CDR2 SNEGSKA, per germline (reference sequence). The CDR3 spans 11 residues. The CDR3 loop is CSAEVDTEAFF. CDR3 sequence (DNA): TGCAGTGCGGAAGTTGACACTGAAGCTTTCTTT.

The chain recombines TRBV5-4 with TRBJ1-1; TRBD1 matches 11 bases. Germline V gives CDR1 SGHNT, CDR2 YYREEE (reference sequence). The CDR3 is 16 amino acids. Unmatched junction bases numbered 8, after V lost 3 bases and J lost 4 bases. This CDR3 is CASSWRDRGSATEAFF. DNA for the CDR3: TGTGCCAGCAGCTGGAGGGACAGGGGGTCTGCCACTGAAGCTTTCTTT.

This chain joins TRBV6-1 and TRBJ2-1; D is possibly TRBD1 (6 bases). CDR1 is MNHNS and CDR2 is SASEGT in the germline V gene. V shed 6 bases and J shed 4 bases, with 10 bases lying between them. The CDR3 is 13 amino acids. For the CDR3, the DNA is TGTGCCAGCAGCTCGGACAGTTACAATGAGCAGTTCTTC. Amino acids: CASSSDSYNEQFF.

The sample holds a few counts of this clone. The V call is TRBV27, the J call TRBJ1-1; no clear D. CDR3 length equals 13 residues. Per the germline V gene, CDR1 is MNHEY and CDR2 is SMNVEV (reference sequence). V was trimmed by 3 bases and J by 1 base, leaving 6 bases between them. The CDR3 nucleotides are TGTGCCAGCAGTTTCGGAGAGAACACTGAAGCTTTCTTT. Translated, it gives CASSFGENTEAFF.

A single count supports this clone. This chain uses TRBV10-3 with TRBJ2-3; tentatively, D is TRBD2 (7 bases). This CDR3 comprises 14 residues. The germline CDR1 and CDR2 sequences are ENHRY and SYGVKD. Trimming removed 3 bases from V and 6 bases from J, with 13 bases in between. The CDR3 DNA follows: TGTGCCATCAGTGAAGGGGGGGGTGTGGATACGCAGTATTTT. Its protein is CAISEGGGVDTQYF.

V is TRBV18 and J is TRBJ2-5; a weak D match, TRBD1 (7 bases). V was trimmed by 1 base and J by 2 bases, leaving 11 bases between them. Germline loops: CDR1 KGHSH, CDR2 LQKENI. The CDR3 runs to 15 residues. The CDR3 coding sequence is TGTGCCAGCTCACCACGGTCAGGGGGGCAAGAGACCCAGTACTTC. This sequence encodes CASSPRSGGQETQYF.

For this clone: This specimen includes other DNA sequences encoding the same CDR3. The CDR3 loop is CASSGGTDTQYF. The DNA for the CDR3 is TGTGCCAGCAGCGGGGGCACAGATACGCAGTATTTT. The chain has TRBV28 and TRBJ2-3; a possible D gene is TRBD2 (5 bases). The CDR3 covers 12 residues. Deletions cut 6 bases from V and 1 base from J, with 5 bases between. CDR1 MDHEN and CDR2 SYDVKM come from the germline V gene.

The chain uses TRBV11-2 and TRBJ2-7, with D perhaps given as TRBD1 or TRBD2 (6 bases each). CDR1 and CDR2 (germline): SGHAT, FQNNGV. The germline V and J ends were trimmed by 1 base and 2 bases, with 9 bases remaining between them. This CDR3 is built from 14 residues. CDR3 amino acids: CASSLARGAYEQYF. The DNA of the CDR3 is TGTGCCAGCAGCTTAGCAAGGGGGGCCTACGAGCAGTACTTC.

The chain has TRBV5-4 and TRBJ1-1; D perhaps matches TRBD1 (5 bases). CDR1 is SGHNT, CDR2 YYREEE, per germline (reference sequence). This CDR3 comprises 17 residues. The V end lost 0 bases, the J end lost 5 bases, and 20 bases lay between the germline ends. The CDR3 region has the DNA TGTGCCAGCAGCTTGGCCAACCAGGGAGGGTTGGGAACTGAAGCTTTCTTT. Translated: CASSLANQGGLGTEAFF.

As for this clone: This sample includes further DNA sequences coding for the same CDR3. The chain combines TRBV18 with TRBJ1-5, with a tentative D call TRBD1 (6 bases). Trimming left V 3 bases short and J 5 bases short, with 8 bases between. Per germline, CDR1 KGHSH and CDR2 LQKENI. The CDR3 is 13 amino acids. CDR3 bases: TGTGCCAGCTCACCGGCAGGGGATCAGCCCCAGCATTTT. As protein: CASSPAGDQPQHF. Drawing the rest from reference TRBV18 and TRBJ1-5, the complete variable domain is NAGVMQNPRHLVRRRGQEARLRCSPMKGHSHVYWYRQLPEEGLKFMVYLQKENIIDESGMPKERFSAEFPKEGPSILRIQQVVRGDSAAYFCASSPAGDQPQHFGDGTRLSIL.

This clone showed up just once. This chain uses TRBV7-9 with TRBJ2-1, with 7 bases that match TRBD2. The CDR3 contains 15 residues. Germline CDR1 reads SEHNR; CDR2 reads FQNEAQ (reference sequence). Trimming at V came to 1 base and at J to 5 bases, leaving 5 bases not matched to a gene. This CDR3 is CASSLVAGNHNEQFF. CDR3 nucleotides: TGTGCCAGCAGCTTAGTAGCGGGCAATCACAATGAGCAGTTCTTC.

The sample holds one count of this clone. The J gene is TRBJ2-2, the V gene TRBV5-1; 9 bases are shared with TRBD2. This CDR3 comprises 16 residues. The germline V gene has CDR1 SGHRS and CDR2 YFSETQ. The J segment lost 0 bases and the V segment lost 1 base, leaving 1 base of the junction unmatched. CDR3 sequence: CASSLSSGANTGELFF. CDR3 bases: TGCGCCAGCAGCTTGTCTAGCGGGGCGAACACCGGGGAGCTGTTTTTT.

The V gene is TRBV15, the J gene TRBJ2-3; 13 bases fit TRBD2. The CDR3 is 16 amino acids. V lost 5 bases and J lost 4; bases outside the gene matches: 6. From germline, CDR1 is LNHNV and CDR2 YYDKDF (reference sequence). The CDR3 DNA sequence: TGTGCCACCAGCGGGTGGACTAGCGGGAGTTCAGATACGCAGTATTTT. Encoded protein: CATSGWTSGSSDTQYF.

This clone was seen a handful of times. In DNA, the CDR3 is TGTGCCAGCAGTTTATTGCCATTGGCTGGGGACACTGAAGCTTTCTTT. Amino acids: CASSLLPLAGDTEAFF. This chain uses TRBV27 with TRBJ1-1; D is ambiguous. V shed 1 base and J shed 3 bases, with 15 bases lying between them. Germline CDR1 is MNHEY and CDR2 is SMNVEV (reference sequence). The CDR3 loop spans 16 amino acids.